Below are 18 T cell receptor beta chains sequenced from a single sample in a study of circulating tumor DNA in untreated peripheral T-cell lymphoma. Using immunoSEQ multiplex PCR, the repertoire was profiled, and TCRdb retains in-frame clones only, with some absent. The sample includes approximately 300 clones, around 80% of them seen just once. Material for sequencing was cell-free DNA from blood serum. These receptors all come from a human donor with peripheral T-cell lymphoma.

The V gene is TRBV11-1, the J gene TRBJ2-3, with TRBD1 identical over 9 bases. The germline CDR1 and CDR2 sequences are SGHAT and FQDESV (reference sequence). The junction had 6 bases not matched to a gene; V was cut back by 5 bases and J by 0 bases. The length of the CDR3 is 16 residues. The CDR3 region is CASSPHRGPSTDTQYF. CDR3 coding DNA: TGTGCCAGCAGCCCACACAGGGGGCCGAGCACAGATACGCAGTATTTT.

This clone was found a few times. This sequence joins TRBV5-1 and TRBJ2-1; D is perhaps TRBD1 (6 bases). V shed 4 bases and J shed 6 bases, with 17 bases lying between them. This CDR3 comprises 15 residues. The germline CDR1 and CDR2 sequences are SGHRS and YFSETQ. CDR3 in amino acids: CASSPGHSEANEQFF. CDR3 in DNA: TGCGCCAGCAGCCCGGGACATTCGGAGGCCAATGAGCAGTTCTTC.

The genes are TRBV29-1 and TRBJ2-3, with D perhaps matching TRBD2 (6 bases). The CDR3 is 13 amino acids. Per germline, CDR1 SQVTM and CDR2 ANQGSEA. Trimming left V 4 bases short and J 4 bases short, with 12 bases between. This CDR3 is CSVVGGVSDTQYF. The DNA of the CDR3 is TGCAGCGTTGTCGGAGGGGTCTCAGATACGCAGTATTTT.

This sequence joins TRBV6-5 and TRBJ2-7; the D call may be TRBD1 or TRBD2 (6 bases each). This CDR3 region has 14 residues. The ends were cut back, 4 bases at V and 2 bases at J, with 12 bases in the middle. Germline CDR1 MNHEY, CDR2 SVGAGI. This CDR3 reads CASSWRGQAYEQYF. CDR3 DNA sequence: TGTGCCAGCAGTTGGCGGGGACAAGCCTACGAGCAGTACTTC.

The chain combines TRBV18 with TRBJ2-3, with D maybe TRBD1 (6 bases). V lost 4 bases and J lost 6, with 20 bases in between. The CDR3 length is 16 residues. Germline-derived CDR1 and CDR2 are KGHSH and LQKENI. The CDR3 DNA sequence: TGTGCCAGCTCACTGGGACAACCGCTCCTCGGGGATACGCAGTATTTT. Translated: CASSLGQPLLGDTQYF.

The rearrangement joins TRBV10-2 to TRBJ2-1; 8 nucleotides match TRBD1. This CDR3 contains 16 residues. Trimming at V came to 6 bases and at J to 4 bases, leaving 11 bases not matched to a gene. CDR1 and CDR2 from the germline V gene are WSHSY and SAAADI. Here the CDR3 reads CASSDPGQGPYNEQFF. The CDR3 nucleotides are TGCGCCAGCAGCGACCCCGGACAGGGACCATACAATGAGCAGTTCTTC.

The chain employs TRBV4-1 and TRBJ1-1; unclear D gene. Germline V gives CDR1 MGHRA, CDR2 YSYEKL. The CDR3 is 14 residues long. V gave up 1 base and J gave up 4 bases, with 10 bases separating them. The CDR3 nucleotides read TGCGCCAGCAGCCAAGGGACCGTAGGCACTGAAGCTTTCTTT. Its protein is CASSQGTVGTEAFF.

This chain links TRBV19 with TRBJ2-5; D unresolved. V was shortened by 6 bases and J by 1 base, with 18 bases between the two germline ends. This CDR3 region has 16 residues. Per germline, CDR1 LNHDA and CDR2 SQIVND (reference sequence). The CDR3 DNA is TGTGCCAGTAGCCCCTTGACGGCATGGGTCCAAGAGACCCAGTACTTC. Translating it yields CASSPLTAWVQETQYF.

This chain uses TRBV30 with TRBJ1-1, with D possibly TRBD1 on 6 matching bases. Germline loops: CDR1 GTSNPN, CDR2 SVGIG (reference sequence). This CDR3 is 13 amino acids long. V lost 3 bases and J 1 base, leaving 9 bases between the germline ends. CDR3 in amino acids: CAWSAQGNTEAFF. CDR3 nucleotides: TGTGCCTGGAGCGCACAGGGGAACACTGAAGCTTTCTTT.

V gene TRBV2 combines with J gene TRBJ2-7, with 9 bases identical to TRBD1. Germline CDR1 is SNHLY and CDR2 is FYNNEI. Trimming took 7 bases from V and 1 from J; bases not matched to a gene: 5. This CDR3 comprises 14 residues. CDR3 nucleotide sequence: TGTGCCAGCACCCCCGGGACAGGGTCCTACGAGCAGTACTTC. Protein: CASTPGTGSYEQYF.

The rearrangement links TRBV9 to TRBJ2-1; 8 nucleotides agree with TRBD2. Germline CDR1 and CDR2: SGDLS and YYNGEE. Trimming took 2 bases from V and 5 from J; bases not matched to a gene: 6. The CDR3 is made up of 15 amino acids. CDR3 residues: CASSVRLAKNNEQFF. CDR3 sequence (DNA): TGTGCCAGCAGCGTTAGACTAGCGAAGAACAATGAGCAGTTCTTC.

The rearrangement joins TRBV5-5 to TRBJ1-5; weak D call: TRBD1 (5 bases). The CDR3 sequence is 15 residues long. Germline assignment: CDR1 SGHKS and CDR2 YYEKEE (reference sequence). Trimming took 4 bases from V and 0 from J, leaving 11 bases between them. CDR3 protein: CASSRGTDSNQPQHF. CDR3 bases: TGTGCCAGCAGCCGAGGGACTGATAGCAATCAGCCCCAGCATTTT. Full variable domain (remainder filled in from reference TRBV5-5 and TRBJ1-5): DAGVTQSPTHLIKTRGQQVTLRCSPISGHKSVSWYQQVLGQGPQFIFQYYEKEERGRGNFPDRFSARQFPNYSSELNVNALLLGDSALYLCASSRGTDSNQPQHFGDGTRLSIL.

V is TRBV10-3 and J is TRBJ2-5, with 11 bases lining up with TRBD2. CDR1 and CDR2 (germline): ENHRY, SYGVKD. This CDR3 spans 15 amino acids. Trimming at V came to 6 bases and at J to 5 bases, leaving 8 bases not matched to a gene. CDR3: CAISLAGGPWETQYF. The CDR3 nucleotides read TGTGCCATCAGCTTAGCGGGAGGGCCTTGGGAGACCCAGTACTTC.

The rearrangement links TRBV7-3 to TRBJ2-3; weak D call: TRBD1 (5 bases). V was shortened by 3 bases and J by 0 bases, with 16 bases between the two germline ends. Germline V gene lookup returns CDR1 SGHTA and CDR2 FQGTGA. The CDR3 runs 17 residues. This chain's CDR3 is CASSLHPTGKSTDTQYF. CDR3 nucleotide sequence: TGTGCCAGCAGCTTGCATCCAACAGGAAAAAGCACAGATACGCAGTATTTT.

This clone has a single count. The genes are TRBV27 and TRBJ2-1; TRBD1 or TRBD2 may be the D gene (5 bases each). V was cut by 5 bases and J by 7 bases, with 9 bases left in between. In germline, CDR1 is MNHEY, CDR2 SMNVEV (reference sequence). CDR3 size: 12 residues. CDR3 bases: TGTGCCAGCAGTACCTGGGGGAATGAGCAGTTCTTC. This gives the protein CASSTWGNEQFF.

The chain links TRBV6-5 to TRBJ1-1; 7 nucleotides match TRBD1. The germline V gene encodes CDR1 MNHEY and CDR2 SVGAGI. The CDR3 runs to 12 residues. With 4 bases clipped from V and 6 bases from J, the junction kept 2 bases outside the gene matches. CDR3 sequence reads: CASSSGTAEAFF. The CDR3, as DNA: TGTGCCAGCAGTTCGGGGACAGCTGAAGCTTTCTTT.

V gene TRBV7-6 combines with J gene TRBJ2-1; 11 nucleotides agree with TRBD2. The CDR3 sequence is 19 residues long. Germline V gene data show CDR1 as SGHVS and CDR2 as FNYEAQ. V lost 1 base to trimming and J lost 3 bases; unmatched junction nucleotides: 11. CDR3 loop: CASSLEIFTSGSIYNEQFF. The CDR3 region has the DNA TGTGCCAGCAGCTTAGAAATTTTTACTAGCGGGAGTATCTACAATGAGCAGTTCTTC.

J is TRBJ1-1 and V is TRBV6-5; D may be TRBD1 (6 bases). V lost 8 bases and J lost 5, with 12 bases in between. CDR1 and CDR2 from the germline V gene are MNHEY and SVGAGI. The CDR3 is made up of 12 amino acids. This chain's CDR3 is CASQQGATEAFF. The DNA for the CDR3 is TGTGCCAGCCAACAGGGAGCTACTGAAGCTTTCTTT.